This T cell receptor (beta chain) comes out of a study of blood T cell repertoires in COVID-19. On the study more broadly: Researchers got acute and convalescent COVID-19 samples from the United States, Italy and Spain. PBMCs, B-cell-depleted T cells, or T cells provided the cDNA or gDNA that made up the material.

This clone occurred once. In the study's own analysis: Scientists estimated how many nucleated cells there were by amplifying reference gene primers. Sequenced by immunoSEQ multiplex PCR; TCRdb stores in-frame clones only, minus some. That table furnishes V, J and clone size, whereas the DNA furnished D and trimming. This table has 70,000 to 85,000 clones, 80% to 95% appearing once. The sequence derives from a woman aged 55 to 70 with active COVID-19. Material: peripheral blood.

CDR3 coding DNA: TGTGCCAGCAGCTTAGAATCGGGGGAAGGAAATGAGCAGTTCTTC. Its protein is CASSLESGEGNEQFF. V usage is TRBV11-2 and J usage is TRBJ2-1, with D possibly TRBD2 on 6 matching bases. CDR1 and CDR2 (germline): SGHAT, FQNNGV. This CDR3 has 15 amino acids. V was shortened by 0 bases and J by 7 bases, with 13 bases between the two germline ends.